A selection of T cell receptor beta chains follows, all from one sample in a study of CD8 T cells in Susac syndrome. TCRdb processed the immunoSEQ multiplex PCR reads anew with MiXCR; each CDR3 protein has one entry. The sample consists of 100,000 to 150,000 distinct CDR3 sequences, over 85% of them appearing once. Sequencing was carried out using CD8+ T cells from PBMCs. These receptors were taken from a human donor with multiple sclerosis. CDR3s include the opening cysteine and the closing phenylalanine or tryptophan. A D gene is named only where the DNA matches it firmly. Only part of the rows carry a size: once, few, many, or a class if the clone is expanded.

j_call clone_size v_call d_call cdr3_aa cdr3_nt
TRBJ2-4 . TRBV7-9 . CASSYREDIQYF TGTGCCAGCAGCTACCGAGAGGACATTCAGTACTTC
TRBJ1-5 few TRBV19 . CASSEGGNQPQHF TGTGCCAGTAGCGAAGGGGGCAATCAGCCCCAGCATTTT
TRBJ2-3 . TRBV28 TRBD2 CASSALLAGGGKDTQYF TGTGCCAGCAGTGCCCTCCTAGCGGGGGGTGGGAAAGATACGCAGTATTTT
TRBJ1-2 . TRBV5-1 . CASSTRGGGYTF TGCGCCAGCAGCACCCGAGGTGGGGGCTACACCTTC
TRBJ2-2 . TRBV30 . CAWSVLGAGELFF TGTGCCTGGAGTGTACTAGGGGCCGGGGAGCTGTTTTTT
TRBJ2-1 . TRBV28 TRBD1 CASSGGQGAPRNEQFF TGTGCCAGCAGTGGGGGACAGGGGGCGCCTCGGAATGAGCAGTTCTTC
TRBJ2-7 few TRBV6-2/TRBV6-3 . CASRTGYEQYF TGTGCCAGCAGGACTGGCTACGAGCAGTACTTC
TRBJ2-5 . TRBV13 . CASEGLQETQYF TGTGCCAGCGAAGGCCTACAAGAGACCCAGTACTTC
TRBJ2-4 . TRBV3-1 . CASSQFRGKAKNIQYF TGTGCCAGCAGCCAATTCAGGGGAAAAGCCAAAAACATTCAGTACTTC
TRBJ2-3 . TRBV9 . CASSGFTDTQYF TGTGCCAGCTCAGGATTCACAGATACGCAGTATTTT
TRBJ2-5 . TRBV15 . CATSPPGLRVQETQYF TGTGCCACCAGCCCCCCGGGACTCCGGGTTCAAGAGACCCAGTACTTC
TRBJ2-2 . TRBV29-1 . CSVAPNTGELFF TGCAGCGTTGCACCGAACACCGGGGAGCTGTTTTTT
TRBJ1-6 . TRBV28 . CASSLGGLGSPLHF TGTGCCAGCAGCTTGGGGGGTTTGGGTTCACCCCTCCACTTT
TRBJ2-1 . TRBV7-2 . CASSSRTKDEQFF TGTGCCAGCAGCTCCAGGACAAAAGATGAGCAGTTCTTC
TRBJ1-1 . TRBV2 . CASSEARRNTEAFF TGTGCCAGCAGTGAAGCGCGCAGGAACACTGAAGCTTTCTTT
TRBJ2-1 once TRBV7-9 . CASSPRLRGGSSYNEQFF TGTGCCAGCAGTCCACGCCTACGTGGGGGTAGCTCCTACAATGAGCAGTTCTTC
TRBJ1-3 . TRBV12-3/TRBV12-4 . CASSSRGSGNTIYF TGTGCCAGCAGTTCCAGGGGCTCTGGAAACACCATATATTTT
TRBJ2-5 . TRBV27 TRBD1 CASSLTVAGGRETQYF TGTGCCAGCAGCTTGACGGTGGCAGGGGGCCGAGAGACCCAGTACTTC
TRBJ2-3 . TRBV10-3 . CAISGFPGKTTDTQYF TGTGCCATCAGCGGGTTTCCGGGGAAAACCACAGATACGCAGTATTTT
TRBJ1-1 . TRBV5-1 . CASSGGSNTEAFF TGCGCCAGCAGCGGGGGGTCCAACACTGAAGCTTTCTTT
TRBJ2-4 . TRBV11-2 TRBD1 CASSFLPGQGFQYF TGTGCCAGCAGCTTCCTCCCGGGACAGGGGTTTCAGTACTTC
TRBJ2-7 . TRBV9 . CASSQGTGLGYEQYF TGTGCCAGCAGCCAAGGGACAGGACTAGGGTACGAGCAGTACTTC
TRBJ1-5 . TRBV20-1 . CSARDREGLSNQPQHF TGCAGTGCTAGAGATCGGGAAGGACTGAGCAATCAGCCCCAGCATTTT
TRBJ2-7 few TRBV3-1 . CASSQEGGSYEQYF TGTGCCAGCAGCCAAGAAGGGGGCTCCTACGAGCAGTACTTC
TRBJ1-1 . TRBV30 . CAWTPSYTEAFF TGTGCCTGGACCCCATCTTACACTGAAGCTTTCTTT
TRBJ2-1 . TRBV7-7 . CASSPRRVLTYNEQFF TGTGCTAGCAGCCCCCGTAGGGTGTTGACCTACAATGAGCAGTTCTTC
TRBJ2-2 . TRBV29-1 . CSVELGITGTGELFF TGCAGCGTTGAACTGGGGATAACAGGGACCGGGGAGCTGTTTTTT
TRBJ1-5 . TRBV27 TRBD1 CASSLTGPYQPQHF TGTGCCAGCAGTCTGACAGGGCCCTATCAGCCCCAGCATTTT
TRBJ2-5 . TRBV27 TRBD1 CASRNRGHGTQYF TGTGCCAGCAGAAACAGGGGGCATGGGACCCAGTACTTC
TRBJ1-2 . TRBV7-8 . CASSLGRVVGVNYGYTF TGTGCCAGCAGCTTAGGGCGGGTCGTGGGTGTCAACTATGGCTACACCTTC
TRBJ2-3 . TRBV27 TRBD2 CASIASASGSIADTQYF TGTGCCAGCATAGCGTCCGCTAGCGGGAGTATCGCAGATACGCAGTATTTT
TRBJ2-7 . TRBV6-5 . CASSYDSAYYEQYF TGTGCCAGCAGTTACGACAGCGCCTACTACGAGCAGTACTTC
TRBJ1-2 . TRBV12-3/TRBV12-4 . CASSLGFGPDYGYTF TGTGCCAGCAGTTTAGGGTTCGGGCCGGATTATGGCTACACCTTC
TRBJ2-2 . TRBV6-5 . CASSQITGPGELFF TGTGCCAGCAGTCAGATCACGGGACCCGGGGAGCTGTTTTTT
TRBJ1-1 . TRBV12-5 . CASGLGGTTEAFF TGTGCTAGTGGTTTGGGAGGGACCACTGAAGCTTTCTTT
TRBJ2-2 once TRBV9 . CASREGTANTGELFF TGTGCCAGCAGAGAAGGTACCGCGAACACCGGGGAGCTGTTTTTT
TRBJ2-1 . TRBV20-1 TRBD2 CSAPEGREINEQFF TGCAGTGCCCCCGAAGGGCGGGAGATTAATGAGCAGTTCTTC
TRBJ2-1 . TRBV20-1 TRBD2 CSARDRWVLRREDNEQFF TGCAGTGCTAGAGATCGATGGGTCTTAAGGCGGGAGGACAATGAGCAGTTCTTC
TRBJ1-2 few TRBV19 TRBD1 CAGWTGIGYGYTF TGTGCCGGATGGACAGGGATCGGCTATGGCTACACCTTC
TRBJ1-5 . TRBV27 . CAAGYSNQPQHF TGTGCCGCGGGGTATAGCAATCAGCCCCAGCATTTT
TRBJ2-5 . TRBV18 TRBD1 CASSPTGTGAAQETQYF TGTGCCAGCTCACCAACCGGGACAGGGGCCGCCCAAGAGACCCAGTACTTC
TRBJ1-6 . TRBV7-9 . CASSLTGGDSPLHF TGTGCCAGCAGCTTAACTGGGGGCGATTCACCCCTCCACTTT
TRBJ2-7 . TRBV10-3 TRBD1 CAISEDRELAYEQYF TGTGCCATCAGTGAGGACAGGGAATTGGCCTACGAGCAGTACTTC
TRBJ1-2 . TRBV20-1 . CSASVPGADGYTF TGCAGTGCTAGTGTCCCAGGGGCTGATGGCTACACCTTC
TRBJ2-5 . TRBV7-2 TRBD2 CASRRTSGGELLETQYF TGTGCCAGCAGACGGACTAGCGGGGGGGAACTACTAGAGACCCAGTACTTC
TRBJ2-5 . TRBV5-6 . CASSSSGTVGTQYF TGTGCCAGCAGCTCGTCAGGGACGGTCGGGACCCAGTACTTC
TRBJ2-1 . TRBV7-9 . CASSLDREHNEQFF TGTGCCAGCAGCTTAGATCGGGAGCACAATGAGCAGTTCTTC